This T cell receptor (beta chain) appears in the sequencing data of a study of beta chain features in type 1 diabetes. At the level of the study: Across all samples, roughly 100,000,000 sorted cells were examined.

Between the trimmed V and J ends, which lost 5 bases and 1 base, there was a span of 12 bases. Germline values: CDR1 SGHAT, CDR2 FQNNGV. This CDR3 spans 15 amino acids. Study-wide findings and caveats: In these data, an HLA type influence on TCRB rearrangement remained unresolved. Possibly, sequencing cDNA over-represented cells that had high TCR expression levels. Naive, central memory and Treg TCRB repertoires seemed to resemble each other more closely in patients than they did in healthy donors. Patients with Type 1 diabetes showed moderately but significantly shorter TCRB CDR3s in all four CD4+ subsets.

Reverse transcription of all isolated RNA meant that expressed TCRB transcripts were sequenced. Produced via immunoSEQ multiplex PCR; TCRdb's table is partial and in-frame only. Of 600,000 to 700,000 clones listed, roughly an eighth are singletons. In its sample, this clone was seen a few times. No antigen is known for it. The sequenced material came from naive CD4+ T cells from blood. This chain links TRBV11-2 with TRBJ1-5; D is possibly TRBD1 (5 bases). The receptor's source is a man aged 30 to 45 with type 1 diabetes. The CDR3 is CASSPTRDSNQPQHF. Written as DNA, the CDR3 is TGTGCCAGCAGCCCTACCCGGGACAGCAATCAGCCCCAGCATTTT.